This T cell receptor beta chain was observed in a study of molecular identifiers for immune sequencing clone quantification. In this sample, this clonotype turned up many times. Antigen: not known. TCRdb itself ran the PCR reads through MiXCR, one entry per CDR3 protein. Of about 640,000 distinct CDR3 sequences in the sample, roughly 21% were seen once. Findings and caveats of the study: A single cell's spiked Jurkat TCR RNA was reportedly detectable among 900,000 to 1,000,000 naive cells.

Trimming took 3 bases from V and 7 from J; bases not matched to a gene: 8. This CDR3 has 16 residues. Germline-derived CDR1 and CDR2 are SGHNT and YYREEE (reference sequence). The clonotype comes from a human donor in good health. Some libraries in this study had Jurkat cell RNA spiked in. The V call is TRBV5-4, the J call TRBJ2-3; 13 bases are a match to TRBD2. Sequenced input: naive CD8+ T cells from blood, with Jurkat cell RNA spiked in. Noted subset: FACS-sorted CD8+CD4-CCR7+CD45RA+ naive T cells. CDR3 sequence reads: CASSSQLAGGPNTQYF. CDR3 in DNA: TGTGCCAGCAGCTCACAACTAGCGGGAGGGCCAAATACGCAGTATTTT.